One sample yielded the 4 T cell receptor beta chains listed below, sequenced in a study of CD8+ T cells in alopecia areata (dated by TCRdb to 2016 to 2019). Library creation used the immunoSEQ multiplex PCR assay. RNA was extracted from all samples and reverse transcribed into cDNA, which served as template for TCR sequencing. The table was pulled from immuneACCESS by TCRdb, which kept in-frame rearrangements only. Such tables lose some clones; where checked, under half of the loss comes from unresolved V genes, and the rest has no known cause. The sample profile shows around 140,000 clones; roughly 61% of them were found once. The ten largest clones represent under 6.5% of the sample. Interpreted using the paper, the time point label stands for: baseline before oral tofacitinib. Sequenced material: CD4+ T cells sorted from blood, taken at week 0. The receptors originated from a human donor with alopecia areata.

The DNA of the CDR3 is TGTGCCAGCAGCTTAGTGGGGGACATTCAGTACTTC. Translation gives CASSLVGDIQYF. The rearrangement links TRBV11-2 to TRBJ2-4; D possibly uses TRBD1 or TRBD2 (5 bases each). There are 12 residues in the CDR3. The germline CDR1 and CDR2 sequences are SGHAT and FQNNGV. The V gene lost 1 base and the J gene lost 8 bases, with 6 bases spanning the gap.

V and J are TRBV5-6 and TRBJ2-5; D is uncertain. CDR3 length: 12 residues. The germline V gene encodes CDR1 SGHDT and CDR2 YYEEEE. The germline V and J ends were trimmed by 4 bases and 5 bases, with 9 bases remaining between them. The CDR3 loop is CASSRAAETQYF. In nucleotides, the CDR3 is TGTGCCAGCAGCCGCGCAGCGGAGACCCAGTACTTC.

Details on this clone: Different DNA sequences within this sample yield the same CDR3. V usage is TRBV30 and J usage is TRBJ1-1; the D gene is possibly TRBD1 (5 bases). V lost 2 bases to trimming and J lost 1 base, with 8 bases between them. Germline assignment: CDR1 GTSNPN and CDR2 SVGIG (reference sequence). This CDR3 region has 13 residues. The CDR3 sequence: CAWSRQGNTEAFF. CDR3 in DNA: TGTGCCTGGAGTCGCCAGGGGAACACTGAAGCTTTCTTT.

The V gene is TRBV9, the J gene TRBJ2-3; 12 bases are a match to TRBD2. CDR3 size: 15 residues. Germline lookup yields CDR1 SGDLS and CDR2 YYNGEE. Trimming at V came to 3 bases and at J to 6 bases, leaving 5 bases not matched to a gene. This CDR3 is CASSAGLAGRDTQYF. DNA for the CDR3: TGTGCCAGCAGCGCGGGACTAGCGGGCCGTGATACGCAGTATTTT.